The rows below give T cell receptor beta chains drawn from one sample of a study of graft-versus-host responses after intestinal transplantation. Assay: immunoSEQ multiplex PCR; the TCRdb copy retains only in-frame clones and omits some. This sample has approximately 85,000 clones, with 80% to 95% found just once. These receptors lack a known antigen. The sequences come from unstimulated CD8+ T cells sorted from spleen or lymph node cells, collected before transplant. The receptors here all came from a human donor who was the organ donor for an intestinal transplant. The conserved cysteine and the conserved F or W are not part of the CDR3 here.

j_call: TRBJ1-1; v_call: TRBV27; cdr3_aa: ASRKQNTEAF
j_call: TRBJ2-1; v_call: TRBV4-1; cdr3_aa: ASSQGGSYNEQF
j_call: TRBJ2-3; v_call: TRBV5-5; cdr3_aa: ASSLVGLAVDTQY
j_call: TRBJ2-7; v_call: TRBV9; cdr3_aa: ASSVGGGAAYEQY
j_call: TRBJ1-1; v_call: TRBV5-4; cdr3_aa: ASSLGTENTEAF
j_call: TRBJ2-7; v_call: TRBV6-1; cdr3_aa: ASDGRANYEQY
j_call: TRBJ1-1; v_call: TRBV15; cdr3_aa: ATSEAGLGTEAF
j_call: TRBJ2-1; v_call: TRBV9; cdr3_aa: ASSETSYNEQF
j_call: TRBJ2-7; v_call: TRBV4-2; cdr3_aa: ASSQAVVGYEQY
j_call: TRBJ2-2; v_call: TRBV6-5; cdr3_aa: ASRMNTGELF
j_call: TRBJ2-1; v_call: TRBV6-1; cdr3_aa: ASSFEGNYNEQF
j_call: TRBJ1-6; v_call: TRBV5-6; cdr3_aa: ASSFWPGQGATPLH
j_call: TRBJ2-7; v_call: TRBV7-9; cdr3_aa: ASNTGNYEQY
j_call: TRBJ2-1; v_call: TRBV5-1; cdr3_aa: ASSWDAGLAGGNEQF
j_call: TRBJ2-7; v_call: TRBV4-1; cdr3_aa: ASSQGSLYEQY
j_call: TRBJ1-2; v_call: TRBV10-3; cdr3_aa: AISDDRGLQYNYGYT
j_call: TRBJ2-5; v_call: TRBV7-9; cdr3_aa: ASSLLGGQETQY
j_call: TRBJ2-1; v_call: TRBV5-4; cdr3_aa: ASSLEFGGGAFEQF
j_call: TRBJ1-1; v_call: TRBV10-2; cdr3_aa: ASRATSTEAF
j_call: TRBJ1-2; v_call: TRBV30; cdr3_aa: AWRVGNYGYT
j_call: TRBJ2-3; v_call: TRBV7-9; cdr3_aa: ASSKPRVQDPDTQY
j_call: TRBJ2-2; v_call: TRBV4-1; cdr3_aa: AARDINTGELF
j_call: TRBJ1-6; v_call: TRBV6-5; cdr3_aa: ASSRLVPSPLH
j_call: TRBJ2-1; v_call: TRBV13; cdr3_aa: ASRTGTSGNNEQF
j_call: TRBJ1-1; v_call: TRBV7-3; cdr3_aa: ASSSNGASEAF
j_call: TRBJ2-6; v_call: TRBV4-1; cdr3_aa: ASSAYAGSGANVLT
j_call: TRBJ1-5; v_call: TRBV5-6; cdr3_aa: ASSLWRQSFEYSNQPQH
j_call: TRBJ2-7; v_call: TRBV25-1; cdr3_aa: ASTLPGPPGISSYEQY
j_call: TRBJ1-1; v_call: TRBV11-2; cdr3_aa: ASSPDSREAF
j_call: TRBJ2-7; v_call: TRBV9; cdr3_aa: ASSVAGQPTLEQY
j_call: TRBJ1-4; v_call: TRBV30; cdr3_aa: AWSVMGQYNEKLF
j_call: TRBJ1-1; v_call: TRBV5-6; cdr3_aa: ASSYSWDTEAF
j_call: TRBJ1-4; v_call: TRBV18; cdr3_aa: ASSPSRGLEKLF
j_call: TRBJ2-7; v_call: TRBV4-1; cdr3_aa: ASSQDGVGGRNEQY
j_call: TRBJ2-7; v_call: TRBV11-3; cdr3_aa: ASSLAHRDEGYEQY
j_call: TRBJ1-3; v_call: TRBV27; cdr3_aa: ASSIRDPGNTIY
j_call: TRBJ2-1; v_call: TRBV6-5; cdr3_aa: ASSYLSGRPNEQF
j_call: TRBJ1-2; v_call: TRBV5-1; cdr3_aa: ASSPGQGAFGYT
j_call: TRBJ2-1; v_call: TRBV11-2; cdr3_aa: ASSPMDGGGDEQF
j_call: TRBJ1-2; v_call: TRBV11-3; cdr3_aa: ASSALGWPGYGYT
j_call: TRBJ1-1; v_call: TRBV11-2; cdr3_aa: ASSLEWGYTEAF
j_call: TRBJ2-1; v_call: TRBV7-9; cdr3_aa: ASSLEDRSNEQF
j_call: TRBJ1-1; v_call: TRBV19; cdr3_aa: ASSPLTGGFTEAF
j_call: TRBJ2-7; v_call: TRBV5-1; cdr3_aa: ASSPAVANYEQY
j_call: TRBJ1-2; v_call: TRBV7-9; cdr3_aa: ASSLGTGGSEGYGYT
j_call: TRBJ2-7; v_call: TRBV7-8; cdr3_aa: ASSLGGGPSSYEQY
j_call: TRBJ2-3; v_call: TRBV5-1; cdr3_aa: ASSLYAAALTDTQY
j_call: TRBJ2-3; v_call: TRBV27; cdr3_aa: ASSLRPNLDTQY
j_call: TRBJ1-1; v_call: TRBV5-4; cdr3_aa: ASSGIDTEAF